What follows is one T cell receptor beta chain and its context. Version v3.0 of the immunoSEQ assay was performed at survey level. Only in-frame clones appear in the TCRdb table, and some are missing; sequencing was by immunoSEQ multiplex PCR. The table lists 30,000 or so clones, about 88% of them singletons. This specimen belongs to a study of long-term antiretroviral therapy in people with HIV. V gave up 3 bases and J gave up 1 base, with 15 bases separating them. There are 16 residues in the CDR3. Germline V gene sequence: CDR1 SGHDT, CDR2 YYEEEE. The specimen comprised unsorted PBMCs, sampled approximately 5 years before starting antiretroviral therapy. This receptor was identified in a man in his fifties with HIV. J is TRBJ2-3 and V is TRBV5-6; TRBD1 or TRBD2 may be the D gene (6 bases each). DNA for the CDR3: TGTGCCAGCAGCTGGGGGGCTGGGGGCGGCACAGATACGCAGTATTTT. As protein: CASSWGAGGGTDTQYF.